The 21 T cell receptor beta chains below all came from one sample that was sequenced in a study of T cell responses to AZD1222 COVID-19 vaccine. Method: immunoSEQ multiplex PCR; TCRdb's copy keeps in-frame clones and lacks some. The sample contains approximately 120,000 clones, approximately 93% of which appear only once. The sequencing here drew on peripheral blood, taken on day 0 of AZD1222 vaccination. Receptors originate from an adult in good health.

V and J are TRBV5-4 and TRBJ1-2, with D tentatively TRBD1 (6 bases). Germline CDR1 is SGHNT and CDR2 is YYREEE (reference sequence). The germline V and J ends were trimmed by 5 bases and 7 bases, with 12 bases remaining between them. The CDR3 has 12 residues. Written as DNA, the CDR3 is TGTGCCAGCAGAACAGGGTCTAGTGGCTACACCTTC. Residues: CASRTGSSGYTF.

For the CDR3, the DNA is TGTGCCAGCAGCCAAGCCGGAACCGAAGAGGACTATGGCTACACCTTC. Protein sequence: CASSQAGTEEDYGYTF. This chain joins TRBV5-8 and TRBJ1-2, with no clear D. The CDR3 is 16 residues long. The germline V gene has CDR1 SGHTS and CDR2 YDEGEE. Trimming took off 4 bases at V and 3 bases at J, with 19 bases between the two ends.

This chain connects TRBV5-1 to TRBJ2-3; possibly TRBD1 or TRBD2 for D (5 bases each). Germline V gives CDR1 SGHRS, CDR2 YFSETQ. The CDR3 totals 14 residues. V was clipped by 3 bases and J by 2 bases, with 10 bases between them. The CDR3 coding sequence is TGCGCCAGCAGCTATGGGACCTCCACAGATACGCAGTATTTT. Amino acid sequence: CASSYGTSTDTQYF.

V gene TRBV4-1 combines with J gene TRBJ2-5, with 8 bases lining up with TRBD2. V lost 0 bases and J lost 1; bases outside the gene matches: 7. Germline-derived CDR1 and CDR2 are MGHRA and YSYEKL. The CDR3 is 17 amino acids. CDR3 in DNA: TGCGCCAGCAGCCAAGATCAGGGTAGCGGGGTCCAAGAGACCCAGTACTTC. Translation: CASSQDQGSGVQETQYF.

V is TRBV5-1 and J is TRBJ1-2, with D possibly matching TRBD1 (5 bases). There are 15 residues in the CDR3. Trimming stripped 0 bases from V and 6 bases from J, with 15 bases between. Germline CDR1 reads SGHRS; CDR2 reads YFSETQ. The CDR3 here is CASSLERGVRNGYTF. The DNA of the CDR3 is TGCGCCAGCAGCTTGGAGAGGGGAGTTAGAAATGGCTACACCTTC.

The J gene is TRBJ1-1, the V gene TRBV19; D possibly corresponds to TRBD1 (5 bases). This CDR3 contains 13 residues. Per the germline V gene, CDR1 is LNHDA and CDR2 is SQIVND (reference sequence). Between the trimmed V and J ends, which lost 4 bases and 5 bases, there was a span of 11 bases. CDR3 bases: TGTGCCAGTAGTAACCTTGGGGGAACTGAAGCTTTCTTT. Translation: CASSNLGGTEAFF.

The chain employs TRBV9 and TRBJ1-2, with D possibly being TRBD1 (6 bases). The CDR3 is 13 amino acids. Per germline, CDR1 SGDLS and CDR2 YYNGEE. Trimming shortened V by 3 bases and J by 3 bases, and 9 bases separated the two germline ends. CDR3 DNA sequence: TGTGCCAGCAGCGCGGACAGCTACTATGGCTACACCTTC. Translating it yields CASSADSYYGYTF.

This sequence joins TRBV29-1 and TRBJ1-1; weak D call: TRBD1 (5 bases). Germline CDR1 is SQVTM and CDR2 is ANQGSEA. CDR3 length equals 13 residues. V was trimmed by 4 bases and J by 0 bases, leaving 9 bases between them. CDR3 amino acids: CSVGRGLNTEAFF. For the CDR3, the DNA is TGCAGCGTTGGGCGGGGGTTGAACACTGAAGCTTTCTTT. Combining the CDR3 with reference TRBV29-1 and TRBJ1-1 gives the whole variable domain SAVISQKPSRDICQRGTSLTIQCQVDSQVTMMFWYRQQPGQSLTLIATANQGSEATYESGFVIDKFPISRPNLTFSTLTVSNMSPEDSSIYLCSVGRGLNTEAFFGQGTRLTVV.

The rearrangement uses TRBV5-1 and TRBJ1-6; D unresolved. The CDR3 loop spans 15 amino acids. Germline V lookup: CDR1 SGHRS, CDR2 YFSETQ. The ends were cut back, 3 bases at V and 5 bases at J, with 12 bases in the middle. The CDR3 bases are TGCGCCAGCAGCTGGGAGACAAGGGATAATTCACCCCTCCACTTT. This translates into CASSWETRDNSPLHF.

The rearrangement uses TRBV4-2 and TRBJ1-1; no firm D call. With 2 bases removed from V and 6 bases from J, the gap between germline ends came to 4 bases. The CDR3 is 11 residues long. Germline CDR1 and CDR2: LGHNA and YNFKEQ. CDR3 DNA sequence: TGTGCCAGCAGCCAAACTTCTGAAGCTTTCTTT. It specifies CASSQTSEAFF.

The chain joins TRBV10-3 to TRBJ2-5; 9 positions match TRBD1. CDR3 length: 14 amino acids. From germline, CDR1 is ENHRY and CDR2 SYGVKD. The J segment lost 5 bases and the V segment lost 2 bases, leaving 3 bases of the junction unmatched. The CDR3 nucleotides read TGTGCCATCAGTGAGGGACAGGGGATGGAGACCCAGTACTTC. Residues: CAISEGQGMETQYF.

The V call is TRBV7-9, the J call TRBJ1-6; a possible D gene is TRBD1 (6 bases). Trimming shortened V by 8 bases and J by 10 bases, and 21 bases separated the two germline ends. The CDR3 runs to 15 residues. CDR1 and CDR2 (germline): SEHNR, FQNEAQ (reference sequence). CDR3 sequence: CASAHDRGAGSPLHF. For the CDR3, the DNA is TGTGCCAGCGCCCACGACCGGGGGGCAGGATCACCCCTCCACTTT.

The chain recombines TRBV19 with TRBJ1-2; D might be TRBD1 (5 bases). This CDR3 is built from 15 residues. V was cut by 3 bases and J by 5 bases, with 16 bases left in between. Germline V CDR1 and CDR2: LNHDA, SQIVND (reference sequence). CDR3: CASSISRGPRYGYTF. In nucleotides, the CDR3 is TGTGCCAGTAGTATTTCGAGGGGTCCGCGGTATGGCTACACCTTC.

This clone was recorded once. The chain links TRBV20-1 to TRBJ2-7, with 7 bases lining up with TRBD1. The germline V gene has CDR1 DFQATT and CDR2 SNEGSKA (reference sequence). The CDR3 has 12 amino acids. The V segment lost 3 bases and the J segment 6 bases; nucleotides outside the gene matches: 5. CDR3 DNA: TGCAGTGCTAGTTCCACAGGGGTCGAGCAGTACTTC. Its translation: CSASSTGVEQYF.

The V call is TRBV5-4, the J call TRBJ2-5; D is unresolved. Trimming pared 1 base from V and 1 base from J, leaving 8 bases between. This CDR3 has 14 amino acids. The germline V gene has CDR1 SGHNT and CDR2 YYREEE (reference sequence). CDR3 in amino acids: CASSLSHGQETQYF. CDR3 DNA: TGTGCCAGCAGCTTGTCACACGGCCAAGAGACCCAGTACTTC.

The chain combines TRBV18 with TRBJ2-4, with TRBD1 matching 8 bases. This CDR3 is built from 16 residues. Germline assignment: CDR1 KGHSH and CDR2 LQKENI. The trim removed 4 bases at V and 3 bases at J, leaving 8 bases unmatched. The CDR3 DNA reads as TGTGCCAGCTCACTAACAGGGGGGACGGACAAAAACATTCAGTACTTC. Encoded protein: CASSLTGGTDKNIQYF.

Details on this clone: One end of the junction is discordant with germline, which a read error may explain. The CDR3 DNA follows: TGTGCTAGCAGCCCGCGACTAGCGGGCCCCTACGAGCAGTACTTC. Translation: CASSPRLAGPYEQYF. The V and J genes are TRBV7-7 and TRBJ2-7; TRBD2 matches 10 bases. The CDR3 length is 15 residues. Germline V gene sequence: CDR1 SSHAT, CDR2 FNYEAQ (reference sequence).

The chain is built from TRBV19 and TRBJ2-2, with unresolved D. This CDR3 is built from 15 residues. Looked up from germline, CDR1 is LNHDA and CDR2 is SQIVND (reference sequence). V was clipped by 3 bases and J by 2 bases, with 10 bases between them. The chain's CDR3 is CASSISGINTGELFF. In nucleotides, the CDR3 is TGTGCCAGTAGTATTTCCGGCATTAACACCGGGGAGCTGTTTTTT.

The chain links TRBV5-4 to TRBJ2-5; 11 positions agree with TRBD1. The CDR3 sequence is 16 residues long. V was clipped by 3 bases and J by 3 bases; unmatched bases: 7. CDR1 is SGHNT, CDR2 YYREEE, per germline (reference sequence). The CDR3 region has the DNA TGTGCCAGCAGCTCCCGGACAGGGGGCAAGAAAGAGACCCAGTACTTC. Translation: CASSSRTGGKKETQYF.

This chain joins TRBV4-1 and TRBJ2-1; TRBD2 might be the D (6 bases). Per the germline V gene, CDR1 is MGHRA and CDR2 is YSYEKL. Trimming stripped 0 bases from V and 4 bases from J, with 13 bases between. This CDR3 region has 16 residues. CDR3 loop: CASSQEGGGTYNEQFF. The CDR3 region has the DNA TGCGCCAGCAGCCAAGAGGGTGGGGGGACGTACAATGAGCAGTTCTTC.

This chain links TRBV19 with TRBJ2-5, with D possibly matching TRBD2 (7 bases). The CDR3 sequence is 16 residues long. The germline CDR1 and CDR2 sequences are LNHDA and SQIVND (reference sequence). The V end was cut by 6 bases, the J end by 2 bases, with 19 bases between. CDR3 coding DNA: TGTGCCAGTAGATCCGGCAGGGCGGGGGCGCAAGAGACCCAGTACTTC. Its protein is CASRSGRAGAQETQYF. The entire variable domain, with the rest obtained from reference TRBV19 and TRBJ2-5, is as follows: DGGITQSPKYLFRKEGQNVTLSCEQNLNHDAMYWYRQDPGQGLRLIYYSQIVNDFQKGDIAEGYSVSREKKESFPLTVTSAQKNPTAFYLCASRSGRAGAQETQYFGPGTRLLVL.